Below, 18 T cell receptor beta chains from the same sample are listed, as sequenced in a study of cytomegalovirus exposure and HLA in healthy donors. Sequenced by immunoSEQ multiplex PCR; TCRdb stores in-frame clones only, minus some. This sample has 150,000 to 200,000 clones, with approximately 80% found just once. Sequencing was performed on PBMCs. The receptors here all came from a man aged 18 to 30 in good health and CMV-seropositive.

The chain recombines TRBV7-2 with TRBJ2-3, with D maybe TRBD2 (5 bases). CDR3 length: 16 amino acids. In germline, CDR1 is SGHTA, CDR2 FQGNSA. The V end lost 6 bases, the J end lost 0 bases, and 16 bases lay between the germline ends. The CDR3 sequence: CASRPGLAASTDTQYF. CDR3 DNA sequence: TGTGCCAGCAGACCAGGACTCGCGGCTAGCACAGATACGCAGTATTTT.

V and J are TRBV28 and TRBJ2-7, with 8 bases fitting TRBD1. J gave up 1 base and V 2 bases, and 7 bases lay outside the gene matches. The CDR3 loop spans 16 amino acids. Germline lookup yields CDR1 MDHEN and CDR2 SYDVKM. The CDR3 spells CASSLGPGQASYEQYF. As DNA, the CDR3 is TGTGCCAGCAGTTTAGGACCGGGACAGGCGTCCTACGAGCAGTACTTC.

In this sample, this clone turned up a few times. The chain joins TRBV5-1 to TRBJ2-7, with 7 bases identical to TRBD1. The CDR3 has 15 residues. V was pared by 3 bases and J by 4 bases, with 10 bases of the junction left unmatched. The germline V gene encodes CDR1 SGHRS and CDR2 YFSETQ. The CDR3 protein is CASSSDKGARYEQYF. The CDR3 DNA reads TGCGCCAGCAGCTCCGACAAGGGGGCAAGGTACGAGCAGTACTTC. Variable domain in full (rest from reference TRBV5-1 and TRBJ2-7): KAGVTQTPRYLIKTRGQQVTLSCSPISGHRSVSWYQQTPGQGLQFLFEYFSETQRNKGNFPGRFSGRQFSNSRSEMNVSTLELGDSALYLCASSSDKGARYEQYFGPGTRLTVT.

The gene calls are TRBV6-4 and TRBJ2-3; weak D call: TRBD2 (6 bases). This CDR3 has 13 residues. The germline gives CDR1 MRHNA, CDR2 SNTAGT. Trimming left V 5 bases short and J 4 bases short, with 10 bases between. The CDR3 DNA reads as TGTGCCAGCAGTCGGGACTTCCCAGATACGCAGTATTTT. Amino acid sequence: CASSRDFPDTQYF.

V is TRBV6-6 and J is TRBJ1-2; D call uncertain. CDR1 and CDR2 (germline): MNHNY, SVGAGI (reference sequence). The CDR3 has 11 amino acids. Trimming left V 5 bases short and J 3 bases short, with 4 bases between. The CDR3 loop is CASSPDYGYTF. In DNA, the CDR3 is TGTGCCAGCAGTCCGGACTATGGCTACACCTTC.

The CDR3 nucleotides read TGTGCCAGTAGTGAGACAGGGGACTATGGCTACACCTTC. Protein: CASSETGDYGYTF. V usage is TRBV19 and J usage is TRBJ1-2; 8 bases fit TRBD1. Germline V lookup: CDR1 LNHDA, CDR2 SQIVND (reference sequence). The length of the CDR3 is 13 residues. Germline trimming cut 5 bases from V and 3 bases from J; bases unmatched to any gene: 2.

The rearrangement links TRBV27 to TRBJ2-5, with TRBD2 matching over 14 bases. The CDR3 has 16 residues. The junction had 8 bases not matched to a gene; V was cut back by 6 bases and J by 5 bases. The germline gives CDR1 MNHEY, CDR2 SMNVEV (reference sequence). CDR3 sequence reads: CASRPTSGRAFETQYF. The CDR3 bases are TGTGCCAGCAGGCCGACTAGCGGGAGGGCCTTCGAGACCCAGTACTTC.

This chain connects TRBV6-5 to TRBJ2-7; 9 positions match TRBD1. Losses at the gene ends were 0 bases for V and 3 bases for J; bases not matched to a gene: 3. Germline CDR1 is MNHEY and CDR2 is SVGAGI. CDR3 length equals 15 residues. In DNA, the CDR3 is TGTGCCAGCAGTTACTCCACAGGGGGCGTCTACGAGCAGTACTTC. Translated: CASSYSTGGVYEQYF.

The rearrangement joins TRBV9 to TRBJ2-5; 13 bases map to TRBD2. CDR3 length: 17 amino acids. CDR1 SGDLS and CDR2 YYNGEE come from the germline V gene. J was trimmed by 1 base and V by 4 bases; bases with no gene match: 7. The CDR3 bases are TGTGCCAGCAGCACCCCGACTAGCGGGAGGCGCCAAGAGACCCAGTACTTC. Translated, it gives CASSTPTSGRRQETQYF.

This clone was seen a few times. The CDR3 region is CASSLVPGGRSEQFF. In DNA form, the CDR3 reads TGTGCCAGCAGCTTAGTCCCGGGAGGGCGGAGTGAGCAGTTCTTC. The rearrangement links TRBV7-2 to TRBJ2-1; 8 nucleotides align to TRBD2. V shed 1 base and J 9 bases; nucleotides not matched to a gene: 8. The CDR3 extends over 15 amino acids. CDR1 is SGHTA, CDR2 FQGNSA, per germline.

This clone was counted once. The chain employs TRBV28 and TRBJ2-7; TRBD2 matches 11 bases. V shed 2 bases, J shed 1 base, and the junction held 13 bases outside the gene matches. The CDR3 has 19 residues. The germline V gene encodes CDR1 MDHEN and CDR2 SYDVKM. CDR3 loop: CASSLKLAGGGIESYEQYF. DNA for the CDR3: TGTGCCAGCAGTTTAAAGCTAGCGGGAGGAGGAATAGAGTCCTACGAGCAGTACTTC.

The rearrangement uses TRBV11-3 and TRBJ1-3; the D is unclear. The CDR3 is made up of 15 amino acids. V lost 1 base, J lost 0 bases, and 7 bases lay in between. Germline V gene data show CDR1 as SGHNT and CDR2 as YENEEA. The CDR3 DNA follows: TGTGCCAGCAGCTTAGGGGCCGCCTCTGGAAACACCATATATTTT. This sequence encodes CASSLGAASGNTIYF.

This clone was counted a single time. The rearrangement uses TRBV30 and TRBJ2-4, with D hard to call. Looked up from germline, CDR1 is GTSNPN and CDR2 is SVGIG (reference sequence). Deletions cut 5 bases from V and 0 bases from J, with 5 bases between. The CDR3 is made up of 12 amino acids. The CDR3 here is CAWVRAKNIQYF. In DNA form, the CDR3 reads TGTGCCTGGGTCAGAGCCAAAAACATTCAGTACTTC.

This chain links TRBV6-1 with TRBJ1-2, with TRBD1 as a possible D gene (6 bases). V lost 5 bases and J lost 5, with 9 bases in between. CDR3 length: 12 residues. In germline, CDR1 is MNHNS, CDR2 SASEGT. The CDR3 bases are TGTGCCAGCAGTTGGACAGCATATGGCTACACCTTC. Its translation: CASSWTAYGYTF.

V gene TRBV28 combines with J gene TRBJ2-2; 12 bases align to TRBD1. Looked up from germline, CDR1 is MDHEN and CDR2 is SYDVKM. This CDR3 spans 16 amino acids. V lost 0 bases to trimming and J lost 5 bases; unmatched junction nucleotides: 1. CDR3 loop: CASSLWGQGATGELFF. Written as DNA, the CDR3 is TGTGCCAGCAGTTTATGGGGACAGGGGGCTACCGGGGAGCTGTTTTTT. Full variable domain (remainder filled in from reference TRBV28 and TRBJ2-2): DVKVTQSSRYLVKRTGEKVFLECVQDMDHENMFWYRQDPGLGLRLIYFSYDVKMKEKGDIPEGYSVSREKKERFSLILESASTNQTSMYLCASSLWGQGATGELFFGEGSRLTVL.

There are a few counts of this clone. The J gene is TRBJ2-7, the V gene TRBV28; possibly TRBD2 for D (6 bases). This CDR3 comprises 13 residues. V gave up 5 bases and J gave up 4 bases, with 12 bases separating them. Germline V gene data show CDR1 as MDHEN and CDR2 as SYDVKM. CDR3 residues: CASSRGLGYEQYF. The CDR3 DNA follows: TGTGCCAGCAGTCGGGGGTTGGGTTACGAGCAGTACTTC.

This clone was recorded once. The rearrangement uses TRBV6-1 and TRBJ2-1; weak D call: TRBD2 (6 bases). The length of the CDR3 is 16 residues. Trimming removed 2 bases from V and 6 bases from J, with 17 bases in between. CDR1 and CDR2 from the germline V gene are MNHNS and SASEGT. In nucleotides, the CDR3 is TGTGCCAGCAGTGAATTCCCCGGGCTAGCGCGCAATGAGCAGTTCTTC. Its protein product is CASSEFPGLARNEQFF.

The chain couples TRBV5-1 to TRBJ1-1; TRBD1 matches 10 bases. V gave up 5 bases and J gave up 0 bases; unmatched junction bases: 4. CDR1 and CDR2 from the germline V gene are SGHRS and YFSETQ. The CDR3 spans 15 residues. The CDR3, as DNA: TGCGCCAGCAGAGGGACAGGGGCAGTGAACACTGAAGCTTTCTTT. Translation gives CASRGTGAVNTEAFF.